The 13 T cell receptor beta chains given below trace back to one sample, sequenced in a study of cytomegalovirus exposure and HLA in healthy donors (dated by TCRdb to between 2016 and 2019). Libraries came from the immunoSEQ multiplex PCR assay. For the multiplex PCR, a mixture combining 60 forward primers for TCR Vbeta segments and 13 reverse primers for TCR Jbeta segments was used. In TCRdb, the immuneACCESS table is reduced to in-frame sequences with V and J assigned. These tables do not hold every clone; where another copy was compared, an unresolved V gene accounts for under half, and the others remain unexplained. The sample has around 150,000 clones on record, 61% of them singletons. Roughly 1.9% of the sample is in the top ten clones. The sequencing input was PBMCs. The receptors were sampled from a male donor in good health and CMV-seronegative.

The chain combines TRBV25-1 with TRBJ2-1, with 7 nucleotides matching TRBD1. After removal of 2 bases from V and 2 bases from J, the junction contained 6 bases not matched to a gene. Germline V gene lookup returns CDR1 MGHDK and CDR2 SYGVNS. The CDR3 is made up of 16 amino acids. Here the CDR3 reads CASSEPGQGAYNEQFF. The CDR3 DNA follows: TGTGCCAGCAGTGAACCAGGGCAGGGGGCCTACAATGAGCAGTTCTTC.

V usage is TRBV7-2 and J usage is TRBJ2-3, with 8 bases aligning to TRBD2. The CDR3 totals 15 residues. Germline V CDR1 and CDR2: SGHTA, FQGNSA. After removal of 6 bases from V and 4 bases from J, the junction contained 9 bases not matched to a gene. This CDR3 reads CASRISGVGSDTQYF. The CDR3 coding sequence is TGTGCCAGCAGAATTAGCGGGGTAGGGTCAGATACGCAGTATTTT.

The V call is TRBV4-3, the J call TRBJ1-2; perhaps TRBD1 as D (5 bases). From germline, CDR1 is LGHNA and CDR2 YSLEER. The CDR3 loop spans 15 amino acids. V was clipped by 1 base and J by 6 bases, with 15 bases between them. CDR3: CASSQAWTAGDGYTF. DNA of the CDR3: TGCGCCAGCAGCCAAGCCTGGACGGCGGGGGATGGCTACACCTTC.

The chain joins TRBV6-4 to TRBJ1-4; D is ambiguous. V lost 4 bases and J lost 8, with 11 bases in between. This CDR3 has 13 residues. Germline V gene lookup returns CDR1 MRHNA and CDR2 SNTAGT. The CDR3 here is CASSAREGEKLFF. In DNA, the CDR3 is TGTGCCAGCAGTGCCCGAGAGGGAGAAAAACTGTTTTTT.

CDR3 sequence reads: CATSRTPLAGDYNEQFF. CDR3 coding DNA: TGTGCCACCAGCAGAACCCCTCTAGCGGGGGACTACAATGAGCAGTTCTTC. The chain has TRBV15 and TRBJ2-1, with TRBD2 matching 10 bases. The CDR3 consists of 17 residues. Trimming at V came to 2 bases and at J to 3 bases, leaving 7 bases not matched to a gene. CDR1 LNHNV and CDR2 YYDKDF come from the germline V gene (reference sequence).

Worth noting for this clone: A junction end diverges from the germline sequence, so it may reflect a read error. The chain uses TRBV7-9 and TRBJ1-4; 9 bases align to TRBD1. Germline CDR1 reads SEHNR; CDR2 reads FQNEAQ (reference sequence). The CDR3 has 17 amino acids. The CDR3 is CSSTYYRGRITNEKLFF. The CDR3 nucleotides are TGTTCCAGCACCTACTACAGGGGGCGTATAACTAATGAAAAACTGTTTTTT.

CDR3 region: CASSLPGGGFHTEAFF. In DNA form, the CDR3 reads TGTGCCAGCAGCCTCCCCGGGGGGGGTTTCCACACTGAAGCTTTCTTT. The chain is built from TRBV2 and TRBJ1-1, with TRBD1 as a possible D gene (5 bases). This CDR3 has 16 amino acids. V was clipped by 6 bases and J by 3 bases, with 20 bases between them. Germline V gene data show CDR1 as SNHLY and CDR2 as FYNNEI. Full variable domain (missing parts from reference TRBV2 and TRBJ1-1): EPEVTQTPSHQVTQMGQEVILRCVPISNHLYFYWYRQILGQKVEFLVSFYNNEISEKSEIFDDQFSVERPDGSNFTLKIRSTKLEDSAMYFCASSLPGGGFHTEAFFGQGTRLTVV.

The V gene is TRBV7-3, the J gene TRBJ2-3; 8 nucleotides align to TRBD2. The V segment lost 4 bases and the J segment 1 base; nucleotides outside the gene matches: 4. The germline V gene encodes CDR1 SGHTA and CDR2 FQGTGA. The CDR3 is 15 residues long. DNA of the CDR3: TGTGCCAGCAGCTCATCGACTAGCGGCACAGATACGCAGTATTTT. Protein: CASSSSTSGTDTQYF.

The chain has TRBV30 and TRBJ1-2; D perhaps matches TRBD1 (5 bases). Germline V CDR1 and CDR2: GTSNPN, SVGIG (reference sequence). Trimming removed 3 bases at V and 7 bases at J, with 9 bases between. The CDR3 spans 11 residues. The CDR3 DNA sequence: TGTGCCTGGAGCACAGGTTTTGGCTACACCTTC. It codes for CAWSTGFGYTF.

A few counts support this clone. The chain employs TRBV7-2 and TRBJ2-1, with TRBD2 as a possible D gene (7 bases). Germline V lookup: CDR1 SGHTA, CDR2 FQGNSA. V shed 5 bases and J shed 8 bases, with 28 bases lying between them. This CDR3 contains 18 residues. CDR3 nucleotides: TGTGCCAGCAGCCCCCGGGGGGCCCCGGAGGCGCTTAGCCATGAGCAGTTCTTC. Translation gives CASSPRGAPEALSHEQFF.

The chain employs TRBV2 and TRBJ2-1; a weak D match, TRBD1 (6 bases). The CDR3 extends over 19 amino acids. From germline, CDR1 is SNHLY and CDR2 FYNNEI. Trimming removed 0 bases from V and 0 bases from J, with 18 bases in between. For the CDR3, the DNA is TGTGCCAGCAGTGAAGCGCTTCTCACAGGGCTTCACTCCTACAATGAGCAGTTCTTC. Translating it yields CASSEALLTGLHSYNEQFF.

The chain employs TRBV10-3 and TRBJ2-3, with 11 positions matching TRBD2. Per the germline V gene, CDR1 is ENHRY and CDR2 is SYGVKD. Unmatched junction bases numbered 11, after V lost 3 bases and J lost 0 bases. This CDR3 contains 19 residues. The CDR3 here is CAISEPLAGGRTSTDTQYF. The DNA of the CDR3 is TGTGCCATCAGTGAACCTCTAGCGGGGGGCAGAACTAGCACAGATACGCAGTATTTT.

The chain is built from TRBV5-1 and TRBJ1-6; D is unresolved. Germline CDR1 reads SGHRS; CDR2 reads YFSETQ. The CDR3 extends over 14 amino acids. Trimming pared 0 bases from V and 10 bases from J, leaving 11 bases between. The CDR3 DNA is TGCGCCAGCAGCTTGGGTCCTTCGAGCTCACCCCTCCACTTT. Amino acids: CASSLGPSSSPLHF.